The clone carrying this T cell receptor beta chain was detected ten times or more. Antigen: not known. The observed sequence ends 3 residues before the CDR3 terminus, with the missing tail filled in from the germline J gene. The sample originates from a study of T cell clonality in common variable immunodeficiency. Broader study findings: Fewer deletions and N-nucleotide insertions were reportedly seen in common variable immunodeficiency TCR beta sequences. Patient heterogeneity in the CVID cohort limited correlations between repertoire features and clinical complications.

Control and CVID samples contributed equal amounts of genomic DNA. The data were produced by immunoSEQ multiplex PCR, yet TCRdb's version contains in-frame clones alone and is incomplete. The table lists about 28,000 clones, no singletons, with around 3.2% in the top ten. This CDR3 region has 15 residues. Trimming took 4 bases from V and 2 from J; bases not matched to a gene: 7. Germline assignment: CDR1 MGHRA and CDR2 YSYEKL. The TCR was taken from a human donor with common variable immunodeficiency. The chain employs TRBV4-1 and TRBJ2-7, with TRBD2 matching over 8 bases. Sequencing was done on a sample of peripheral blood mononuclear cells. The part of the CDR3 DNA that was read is TGCGCCAGCAGCCTGAGACTAGCGTATGCCTACGAG. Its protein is CASSLRLAYAYE. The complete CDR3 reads CASSLRLAYAYEQYF.